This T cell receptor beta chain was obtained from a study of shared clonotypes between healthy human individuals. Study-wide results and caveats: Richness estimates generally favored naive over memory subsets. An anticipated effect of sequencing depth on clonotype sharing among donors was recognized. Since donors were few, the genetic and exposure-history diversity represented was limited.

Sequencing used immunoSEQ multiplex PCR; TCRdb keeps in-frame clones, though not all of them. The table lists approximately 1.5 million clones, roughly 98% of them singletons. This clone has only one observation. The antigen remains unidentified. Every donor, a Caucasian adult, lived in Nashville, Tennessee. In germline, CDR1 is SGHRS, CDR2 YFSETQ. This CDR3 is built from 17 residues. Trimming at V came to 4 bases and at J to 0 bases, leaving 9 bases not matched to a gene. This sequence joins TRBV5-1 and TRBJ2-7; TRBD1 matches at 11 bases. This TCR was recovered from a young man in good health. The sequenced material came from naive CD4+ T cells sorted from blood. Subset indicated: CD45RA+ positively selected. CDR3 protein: CASSPRTGGHYSYEQYF. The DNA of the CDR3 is TGCGCCAGCAGCCCGCGGACAGGGGGCCACTACTCCTACGAGCAGTACTTC.